The subject of this entry is one T cell receptor (beta chain). Clones were sequenced by immunoSEQ multiplex PCR, and TCRdb holds only the in-frame ones, with some missing. The sample contains more than 300,000 clones, about four fifths of which appear only once. This CDR3 comprises 15 residues. The ends were cut back, 2 bases at V and 5 bases at J, with 12 bases in the middle. Germline CDR1 reads MNHNS; CDR2 reads SASEGT. This record comes from a study of blood T cell repertoires in COVID-19. For the study at large: Samples taken during acute and convalescent COVID-19 were collected in the United States, Italy and Spain.

Input material: PBMCs or T cells enriched from blood (not recorded which). This clonotype was obtained from a woman between 45 and 60 years old who had recovered from COVID-19. The chain links TRBV6-1 to TRBJ1-4; D gene unclear. CDR3 DNA sequence: TGTGCCAGCAGTGAATTAGCCTCGTTAAATGAAAAACTGTTTTTT. Protein product: CASSELASLNEKLFF.